This T cell receptor (beta chain) was recorded in a study of shared clonotypes between healthy human individuals. CD45RO negativity and positive selection for CCR7 defined naive CD8 cells, a population that excluded terminally differentiated effector memory CD45RA+ cells. In germline, CDR1 is MDHEN, CDR2 SYDVKM. The CDR3 extends over 13 amino acids. The V segment lost 9 bases and the J segment 7 bases; nucleotides outside the gene matches: 8. Method: immunoSEQ multiplex PCR; TCRdb's copy keeps in-frame clones and lacks some. The table has about 2 million clones, about 95% seen once; the top ten hold 1% to 1.3%.

The receptor's source is a man aged 18 to 29 in good health. The sample comprised naive CD8+ T cells sorted from blood. This rearrangement joins TRBV28 to TRBJ1-5, with 8 bases lining up with TRBD1. Written as DNA, the CDR3 is TGTGCCAGTGACAGGGGCCCCAGCCAGCCCCAGCATTTT. It yields the protein CASDRGPSQPQHF.